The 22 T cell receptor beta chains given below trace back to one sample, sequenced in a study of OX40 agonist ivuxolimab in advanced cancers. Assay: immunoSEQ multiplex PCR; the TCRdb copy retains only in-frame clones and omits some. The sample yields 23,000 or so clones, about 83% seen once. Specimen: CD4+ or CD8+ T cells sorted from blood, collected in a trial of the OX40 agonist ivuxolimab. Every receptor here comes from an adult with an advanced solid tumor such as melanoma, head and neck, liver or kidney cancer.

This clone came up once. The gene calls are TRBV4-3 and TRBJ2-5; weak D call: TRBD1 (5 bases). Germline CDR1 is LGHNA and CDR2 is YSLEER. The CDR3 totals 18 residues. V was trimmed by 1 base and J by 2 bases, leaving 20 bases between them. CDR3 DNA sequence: TGCGCCAGCAGCCAAGTCTACAGTGGGGCAGCAAAACAAGAGACCCAGTACTTC. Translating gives CASSQVYSGAAKQETQYF.

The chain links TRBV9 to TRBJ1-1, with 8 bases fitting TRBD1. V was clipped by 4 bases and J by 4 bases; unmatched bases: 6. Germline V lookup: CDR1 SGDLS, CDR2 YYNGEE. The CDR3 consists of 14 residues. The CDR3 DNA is TGTGCCAGCAGCATCACCGGGACAGGCACTGAAGCTTTCTTT. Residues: CASSITGTGTEAFF.

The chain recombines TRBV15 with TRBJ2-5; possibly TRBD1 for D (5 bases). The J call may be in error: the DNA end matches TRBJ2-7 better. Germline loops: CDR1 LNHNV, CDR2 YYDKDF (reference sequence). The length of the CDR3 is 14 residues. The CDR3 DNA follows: TGTGCCACCAGCGCAGGACACCCTGCCTACGAGCAGTACTTC. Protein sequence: CATSAGHPAYEQYF.

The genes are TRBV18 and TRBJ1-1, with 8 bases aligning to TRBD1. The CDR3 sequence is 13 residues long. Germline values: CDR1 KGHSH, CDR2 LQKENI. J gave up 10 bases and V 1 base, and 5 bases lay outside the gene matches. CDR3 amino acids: CASSPRRGPPAFF. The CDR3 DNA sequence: TGTGCCAGCTCACCACGCAGGGGGCCACCAGCTTTCTTT.

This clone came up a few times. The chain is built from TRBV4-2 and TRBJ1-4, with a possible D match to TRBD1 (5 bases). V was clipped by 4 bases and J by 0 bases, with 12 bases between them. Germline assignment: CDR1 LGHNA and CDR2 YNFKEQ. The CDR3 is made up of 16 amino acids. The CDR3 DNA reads TGTGCCAGCAGCCCTCGACAGTCTGCAACTAATGAAAAACTGTTTTTT. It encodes CASSPRQSATNEKLFF.

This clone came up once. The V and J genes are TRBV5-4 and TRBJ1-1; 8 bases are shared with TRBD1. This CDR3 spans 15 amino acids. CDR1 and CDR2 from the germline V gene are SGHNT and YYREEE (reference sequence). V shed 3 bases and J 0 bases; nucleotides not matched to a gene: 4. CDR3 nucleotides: TGTGCCAGCAGCTCCGAACAGGGGGTGAACACTGAAGCTTTCTTT. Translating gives CASSSEQGVNTEAFF.

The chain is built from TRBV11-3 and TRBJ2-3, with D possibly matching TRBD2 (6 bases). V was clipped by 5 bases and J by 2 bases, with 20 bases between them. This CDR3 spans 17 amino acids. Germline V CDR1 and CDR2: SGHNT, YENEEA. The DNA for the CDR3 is TGTGCCAGCAGCCCCGGTGGGACTCTCTTGAACACAGATACGCAGTATTTT. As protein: CASSPGGTLLNTDTQYF.

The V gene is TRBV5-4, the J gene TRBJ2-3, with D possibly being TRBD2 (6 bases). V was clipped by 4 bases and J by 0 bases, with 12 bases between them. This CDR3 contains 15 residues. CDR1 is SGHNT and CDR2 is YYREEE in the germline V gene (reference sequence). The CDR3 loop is CASSLAWGSTDTQYF. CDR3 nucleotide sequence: TGTGCCAGCAGCCTAGCGTGGGGGAGCACAGATACGCAGTATTTT.

The CDR3 DNA follows: TGTGCCAGCAGCCCCCCGGGCGGGGGGCGGAAGACCCAGTACTTC. Translated: CASSPPGGGRKTQYF. This sequence joins TRBV11-2 and TRBJ2-5, with TRBD2 matching 8 bases. This CDR3 contains 15 residues. Trimming removed 5 bases from V and 6 bases from J; junction bases left unmatched: 11. Germline values: CDR1 SGHAT, CDR2 FQNNGV.

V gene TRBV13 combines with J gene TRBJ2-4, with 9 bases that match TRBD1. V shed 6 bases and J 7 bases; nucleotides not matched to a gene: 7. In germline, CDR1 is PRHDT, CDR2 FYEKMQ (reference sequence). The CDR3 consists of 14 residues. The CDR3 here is CASRSPGQGNIQYF. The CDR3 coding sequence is TGTGCCAGCAGGTCTCCGGGACAGGGTAACATTCAGTACTTC.

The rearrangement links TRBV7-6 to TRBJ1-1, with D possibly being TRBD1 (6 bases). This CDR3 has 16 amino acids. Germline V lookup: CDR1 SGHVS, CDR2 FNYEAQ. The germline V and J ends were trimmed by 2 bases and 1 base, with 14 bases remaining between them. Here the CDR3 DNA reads TGTGCCAGCAGCTTACCCACAGGGCGCGGGAACACTGAAGCTTTCTTT. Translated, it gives CASSLPTGRGNTEAFF.

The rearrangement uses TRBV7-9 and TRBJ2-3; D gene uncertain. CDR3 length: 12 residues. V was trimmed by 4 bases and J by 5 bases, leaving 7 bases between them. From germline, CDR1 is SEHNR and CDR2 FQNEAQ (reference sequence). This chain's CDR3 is CASSSARDTQYF. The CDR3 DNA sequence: TGTGCCAGCAGCTCCGCACGAGATACGCAGTATTTT.

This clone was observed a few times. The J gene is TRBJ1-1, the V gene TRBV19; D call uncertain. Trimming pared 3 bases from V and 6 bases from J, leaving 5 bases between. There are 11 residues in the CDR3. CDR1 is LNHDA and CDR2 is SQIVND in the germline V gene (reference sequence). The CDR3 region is CASSIASEAFF. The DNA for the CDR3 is TGTGCCAGTAGTATCGCCTCTGAAGCTTTCTTT.

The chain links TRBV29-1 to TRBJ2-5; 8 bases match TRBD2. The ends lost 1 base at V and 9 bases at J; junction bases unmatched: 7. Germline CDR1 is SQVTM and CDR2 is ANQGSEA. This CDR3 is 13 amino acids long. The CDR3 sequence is CSVEGSGVGAQYF. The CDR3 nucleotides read TGCAGCGTTGAAGGTAGCGGGGTCGGGGCCCAGTACTTC.

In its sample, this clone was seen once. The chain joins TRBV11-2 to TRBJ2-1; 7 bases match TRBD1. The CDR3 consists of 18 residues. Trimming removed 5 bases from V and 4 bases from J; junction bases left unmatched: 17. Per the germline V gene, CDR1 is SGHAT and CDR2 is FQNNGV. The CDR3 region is CASSPPGSQGSRYNEQFF. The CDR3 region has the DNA TGTGCCAGCAGCCCGCCGGGGTCACAGGGGTCTAGGTACAATGAGCAGTTCTTC.

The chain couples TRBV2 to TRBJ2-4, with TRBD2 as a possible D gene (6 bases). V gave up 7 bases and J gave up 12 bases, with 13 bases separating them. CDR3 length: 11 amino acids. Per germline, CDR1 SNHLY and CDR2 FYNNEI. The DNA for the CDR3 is TGTGCCAGCACCAACGGGGGTGGTCAGTACTTC. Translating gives CASTNGGGQYF.

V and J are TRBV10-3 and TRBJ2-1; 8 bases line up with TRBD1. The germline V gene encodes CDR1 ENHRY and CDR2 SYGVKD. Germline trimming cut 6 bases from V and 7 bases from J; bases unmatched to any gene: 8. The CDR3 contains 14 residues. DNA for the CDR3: TGTGCCATCAGCCCCGGGACAGGCCGGAATGAGCAGTTCTTC. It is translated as CAISPGTGRNEQFF.

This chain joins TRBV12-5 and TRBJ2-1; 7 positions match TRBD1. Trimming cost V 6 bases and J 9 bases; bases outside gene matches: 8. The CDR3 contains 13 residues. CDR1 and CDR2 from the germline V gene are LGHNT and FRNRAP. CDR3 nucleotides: TGTGCTAGTGGGACAGGGAAGAGGGGTGAGCAGTTCTTC. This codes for CASGTGKRGEQFF. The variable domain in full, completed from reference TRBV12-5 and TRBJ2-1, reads DARVTQTPRHKVTEMGQEVTMRCQPILGHNTVFWYRQTMMQGLELLAYFRNRAPLDDSGMPKDRFSAEMPDATLATLKIQPSEPRDSAVYFCASGTGKRGEQFFGPGTRLTVL.

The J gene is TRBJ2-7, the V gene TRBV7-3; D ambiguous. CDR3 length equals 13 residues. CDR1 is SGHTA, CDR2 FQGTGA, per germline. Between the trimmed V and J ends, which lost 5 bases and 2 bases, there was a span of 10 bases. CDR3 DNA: TGTGCCAGCAGCGAAGGTCAGGCCTACGAGCAGTACTTC. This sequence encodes CASSEGQAYEQYF.

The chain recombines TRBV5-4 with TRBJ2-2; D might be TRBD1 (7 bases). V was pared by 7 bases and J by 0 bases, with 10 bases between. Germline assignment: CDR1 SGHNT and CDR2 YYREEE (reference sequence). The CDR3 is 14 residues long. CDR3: CASAGQSNTGELFF. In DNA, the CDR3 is TGTGCCAGCGCGGGACAGTCGAACACCGGGGAGCTGTTTTTT.

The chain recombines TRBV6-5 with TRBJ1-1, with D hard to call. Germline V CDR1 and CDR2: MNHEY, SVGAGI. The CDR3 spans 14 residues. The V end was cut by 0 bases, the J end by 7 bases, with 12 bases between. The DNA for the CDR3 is TGTGCCAGCAGTTACTCGAGAGGGATTGATGAAGCTTTCTTT. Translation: CASSYSRGIDEAFF.

The CDR3 loop reads CASSLGPTYEQYF. The CDR3 nucleotides read TGTGCCAGCAGCTTGGGACCTACCTACGAGCAGTACTTC. This sequence joins TRBV5-4 and TRBJ2-7, with D unclear. CDR3 length equals 13 residues. Trimming left V 0 bases short and J 2 bases short, with 6 bases between. CDR1 is SGHNT and CDR2 is YYREEE in the germline V gene (reference sequence).